This section outlines one T cell receptor (beta chain) sequence together with its context. The antigen remains unidentified. This sample stems from a study of cytomegalovirus exposure and HLA in healthy donors. In the PCR, 60 Vbeta and 13 Jbeta primers were used. Profiling relied on immunoSEQ multiplex PCR, and the TCRdb table lists in-frame clones only, not all of them. The table has 100,000 to 150,000 clones, approximately 80% seen once. Overall study findings and caveats: In a later analysis, across HLA loci, associated TCR counts were highest for DRB1, lowest for HLA-C.

The trim removed 0 bases at V and 7 bases at J, leaving 7 bases unmatched. Germline lookup yields CDR1 GTSNPN and CDR2 SVGIG (reference sequence). CDR3 length: 15 residues. Material: PBMCs. The chain uses TRBV30 and TRBJ2-5; 11 bases match TRBD2. The receptor comes from a middle-aged woman in good health and CMV-seropositive. As DNA, the CDR3 is TGTGCCTGGAGTGTAACTAGCGGGAGCCTGTGGACCCAGTACTTC. As protein: CAWSVTSGSLWTQYF.